This TCR beta chain originates from a study of cytomegalovirus exposure and HLA in healthy donors. Study as a whole: Researchers previously reported finding 117 million unique TCR beta sequences from 170 million or so T cells. General study findings and limits: Later analysis placed DRB1 highest and HLA-C lowest in TCR association rates, which differed by HLA locus.

The germline V gene has CDR1 LGHNA and CDR2 YNFKEQ. CDR3 length: 16 residues. After removal of 0 bases from V and 3 bases from J, the junction contained 4 bases not matched to a gene. Points on this clone: What it recognizes is unknown.

It was with 60 Vbeta and 13 Jbeta primers that the PCR ran. The protocol was immunoSEQ multiplex PCR, while the TCRdb copy is restricted to in-frame clones and leaves out a portion. The sample includes approximately 160,000 clones, 80% of them seen just once. Sequenced material: PBMCs. The chain is built from TRBV4-2 and TRBJ1-1; TRBD1 aligns across 10 bases. This sequence was found in a man aged 30 to 45 in good health and CMV-seropositive. Here the CDR3 DNA reads TGTGCCAGCAGCCAAGATCTGACAGGGGGCCACACTGAAGCTTTCTTT. It translates to CASSQDLTGGHTEAFF.